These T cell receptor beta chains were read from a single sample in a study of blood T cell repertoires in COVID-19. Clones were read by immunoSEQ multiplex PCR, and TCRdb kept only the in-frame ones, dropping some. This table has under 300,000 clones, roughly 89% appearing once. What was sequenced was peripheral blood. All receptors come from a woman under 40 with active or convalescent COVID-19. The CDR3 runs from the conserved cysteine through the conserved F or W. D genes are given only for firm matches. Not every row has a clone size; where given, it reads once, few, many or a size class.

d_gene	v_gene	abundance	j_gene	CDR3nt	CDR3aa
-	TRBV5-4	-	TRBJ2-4	TGTGCCAGCAGCCTGAGGACAGCGGAAAACATTCAGTACTTC	CASSLRTAENIQYF
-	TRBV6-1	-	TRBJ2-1	TGTGCCAGCAGTGATCAAAATGATGAGCAGTTCTTC	CASSDQNDEQFF
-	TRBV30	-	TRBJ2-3	TGTGCCTGGAGGATACATAGCGGCTTTAGCACAGATACGCAGTATTTT	CAWRIHSGFSTDTQYF
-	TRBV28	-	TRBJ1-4	TGTGCCAGCAGACTCCTTGGGCAGGAACTGTTTTTT	CASRLLGQELFF
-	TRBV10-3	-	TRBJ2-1	TGTGCCATCAGTAACTCCGGGTCCACCTACAATGAGCAGTTCTTC	CAISNSGSTYNEQFF
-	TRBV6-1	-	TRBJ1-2	TGTGCCAGCAGTGAGGCCTCGGGGGGTCCACTTGGGTACACCTTC	CASSEASGGPLGYTF
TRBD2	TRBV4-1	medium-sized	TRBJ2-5	TGCGCCAGCAGCCTTAAGGGAGCGGGGGTGACCCAGTACTTC	CASSLKGAGVTQYF
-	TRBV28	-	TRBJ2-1	TGTGCCAGCAGTTTAGGGGGGGCAGATTACAATGAGCAGTTCTTC	CASSLGGADYNEQFF
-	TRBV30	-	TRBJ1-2	TGTGCCTGGGATTGGGGCTACGGCTACACCTTC	CAWDWGYGYTF
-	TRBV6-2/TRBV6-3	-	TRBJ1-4	TGTGCCAGCAGTTACTCGACGACAGCAACTAATGAAAAACTGTTTTTT	CASSYSTTATNEKLFF
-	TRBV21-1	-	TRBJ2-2	TGTGCCAGCAGCAAATCCGTCGACACTGCGGTGTGGGGAGCCGGGGAGCTGTTTTTT	CASSKSVDTAVWGAGELFF
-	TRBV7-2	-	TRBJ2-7	TGTGCCAGCAGCTTAGTCCAGGGAACCTACGAGCAGTACTTC	CASSLVQGTYEQYF
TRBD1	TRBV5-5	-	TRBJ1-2	TGTGCCAGCAGCCGAAACTCGGGACAGGGGGATAACTATGGCTACACCTTC	CASSRNSGQGDNYGYTF
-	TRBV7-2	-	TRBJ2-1	TGTGCCAGCAGCCCCTCGGTGAACAATGAGCAGTTCTTC	CASSPSVNNEQFF
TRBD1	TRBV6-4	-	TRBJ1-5	TGTGCCAGCAGTAGGGGGACAGGCGATCAGCCCCAGCATTTT	CASSRGTGDQPQHF
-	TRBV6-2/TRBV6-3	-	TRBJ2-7	TGTGCCAGCAGTCCCCAGGGGTCCCCCTGGTACGAGCAGTACTTC	CASSPQGSPWYEQYF
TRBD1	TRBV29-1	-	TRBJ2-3	TGCAGCGTCACTTGGACAGGCGGTAGCACAGATACGCAGTATTTT	CSVTWTGGSTDTQYF
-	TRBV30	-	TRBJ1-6	TGTGCCTGGACTCAGGACAGATATTCACCCCTCCACTTT	CAWTQDRYSPLHF
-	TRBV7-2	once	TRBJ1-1	TGTGCCAGCAGCTTAGCCCAGGGGCGCACGACTGAAGCTTTCTTT	CASSLAQGRTTEAFF
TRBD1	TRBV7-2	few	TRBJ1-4	TGTGCCAGCAGCAAACTAGGGGGCGCCAGTGAAAAACTGTTTTTT	CASSKLGGASEKLFF
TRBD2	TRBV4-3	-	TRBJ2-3	TGCGCCAGCAGCCAAGGTGTAGCGGGGGTGATCACAGATACGCAGTATTTT	CASSQGVAGVITDTQYF
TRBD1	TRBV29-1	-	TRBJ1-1	TGCAGCGTCTTCCGACAGGGCACTGAAGCTTTCTTT	CSVFRQGTEAFF
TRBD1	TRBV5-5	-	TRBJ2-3	TGTGCCAGCAGCACCGACAGGGGGCAGGGAGATACGCAGTATTTT	CASSTDRGQGDTQYF
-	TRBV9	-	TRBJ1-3	TGTGCCAGCAGCTCCGCGATGATTAACACCATATATTTT	CASSSAMINTIYF
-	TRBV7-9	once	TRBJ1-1	TGTGCCAGCAGCTTAGCTGGGGCGAACACTGAAGCTTTCTTT	CASSLAGANTEAFF
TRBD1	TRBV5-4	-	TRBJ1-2	TGTGCCAGCAGCTTACAGGGGGGCCCTTATGGCTACACCTTC	CASSLQGGPYGYTF
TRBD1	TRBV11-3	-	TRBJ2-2	TGTGCCAGCAGCTTACTGACAGGGGCCGGCGGGGAGCTGTTTTTT	CASSLLTGAGGELFF
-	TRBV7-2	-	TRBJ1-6	TGTGCCAGCAGCTTTAGCGCCGGCTCCTATAATTCACCCCTCCACTTT	CASSFSAGSYNSPLHF
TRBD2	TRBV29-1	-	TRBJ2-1	TGCAGCGTGAGGACTAGCGGGGGGTTCCACTCCTACAATGAGCAGTTCTTC	CSVRTSGGFHSYNEQFF
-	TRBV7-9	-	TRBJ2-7	TGTGCCAGCAGCCTGACGGTGGGGGCCGACGAGCAGTACTTC	CASSLTVGADEQYF
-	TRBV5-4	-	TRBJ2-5	TGTGCCAGCAGCTTGGGCGGCGGGGCCGAAGAGACCCAGTACTTC	CASSLGGGAEETQYF
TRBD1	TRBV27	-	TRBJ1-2	TGTGCCAGCAGTCTTACAGGGGCTAACTATGGCTACACCTTC	CASSLTGANYGYTF
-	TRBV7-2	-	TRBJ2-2	TGTGCCAGCAGCGAGGAGAGAGTTATGCGAGGCACCGGGGAGCTGTTTTTT	CASSEERVMRGTGELFF
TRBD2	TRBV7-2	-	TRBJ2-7	TGTGCCAGCAGCCTCGGGAGGGGGGCCCTGCTCTCCTACGAGCAGTACTTC	CASSLGRGALLSYEQYF
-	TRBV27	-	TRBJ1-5	TGTGCCAGCACCCCTGGGGGAGGCAGGGCCCTTTATAGCAATCAGCCCCAGCATTTT	CASTPGGGRALYSNQPQHF
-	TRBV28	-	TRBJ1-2	TGTGCCAGCAGGACTCAGGGAAACTATGGCTACACCTTC	CASRTQGNYGYTF
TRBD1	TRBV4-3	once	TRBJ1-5	TGCGCCAGCAGCCAAGCCGCCGGGACAGGGAATCAGCCCCAGCATTTT	CASSQAAGTGNQPQHF
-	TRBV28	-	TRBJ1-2	TGTGCCAGCAGTTTAGGTGGAGCAATTCTTGGTGGATTCTATGGCTACACCTTC	CASSLGGAILGGFYGYTF
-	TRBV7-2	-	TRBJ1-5	TGTGCCAGCAGCTTAGACTCAGGGTTTCAGCCCCAGCATTTT	CASSLDSGFQPQHF
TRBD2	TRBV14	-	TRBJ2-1	TGTGCCAGCAGCCTCAACGGACTAGCTGAGCAGTTCTTC	CASSLNGLAEQFF
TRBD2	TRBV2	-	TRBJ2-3	TGTGCCAGCAGGGTCAACAGCGGGGGGGCCCGCGATACGCAGTATTTT	CASRVNSGGARDTQYF
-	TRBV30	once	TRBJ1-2	TGTGCCTGGAGTGTAACAGCCGTGGCGGGCTACACCTTC	CAWSVTAVAGYTF
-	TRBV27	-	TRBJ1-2	TGTGCCAGCTCTTATTGGGGAGGCGGGGCTAACTATGGCTACACCTTC	CASSYWGGGANYGYTF
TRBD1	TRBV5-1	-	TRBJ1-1	TGCGCCAGCAGCTCAGGGACAGGGGGGAACACTGAAGCTTTCTTT	CASSSGTGGNTEAFF
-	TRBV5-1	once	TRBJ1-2	TGCGCCAGCAGCTTGGCCAGTGGAGGACCTGGAAACTATGGCTACACCTTC	CASSLASGGPGNYGYTF
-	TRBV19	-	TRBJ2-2	TGTGCCAGTAGTATCGGGGATACCGGGGAGCTGTTTTTT	CASSIGDTGELFF
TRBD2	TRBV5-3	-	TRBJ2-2	TGTGCCAGAAGCCCGAACCGACTAGCGGACCCTGGCGGGGAGCTGTTTTTT	CARSPNRLADPGGELFF
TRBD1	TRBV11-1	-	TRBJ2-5	TGTGCCAGCAGCACACACAGGGGGCTGGGGGAGACCCAGTACTTC	CASSTHRGLGETQYF